This TCR beta chain derives from a study of cytomegalovirus exposure and HLA in healthy donors. The PCR made use of 60 Vbeta and 13 Jbeta primers. Libraries were prepared by immunoSEQ multiplex PCR; TCRdb keeps only in-frame clonotypes and omits some of them. The repertoire includes about 110,000 clones, approximately 86% of them detected once, and about 1.8% sits in the top ten. CDR3 length equals 15 residues. Germline V gene sequence: CDR1 GTSNPN, CDR2 SVGIG (reference sequence). V was pared by 0 bases and J by 3 bases, with 7 bases of the junction left unmatched. Findings and caveats of the study: Indistinguishability led to the exclusion of some V segments, TRBV6-2 and TRBV6-3 included.

A remark on this clone: Its target is unknown.

Input material: PBMCs. This chain uses TRBV30 with TRBJ1-1; 7 bases agree with TRBD1. This clonotype was sampled from a man between 35 and 55 years old in good health and CMV-seronegative. CDR3 sequence: CAWSVRLTGDTEAFF. CDR3 coding DNA: TGTGCCTGGAGTGTACGGCTCACAGGGGACACTGAAGCTTTCTTT.